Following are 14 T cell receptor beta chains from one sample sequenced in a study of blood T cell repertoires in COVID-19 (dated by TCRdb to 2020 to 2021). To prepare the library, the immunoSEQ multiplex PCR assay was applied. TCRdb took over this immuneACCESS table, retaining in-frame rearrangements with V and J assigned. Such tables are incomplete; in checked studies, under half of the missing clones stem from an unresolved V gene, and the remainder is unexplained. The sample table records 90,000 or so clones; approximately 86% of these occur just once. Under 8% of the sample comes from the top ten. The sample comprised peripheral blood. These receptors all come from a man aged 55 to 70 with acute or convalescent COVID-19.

CDR3 region: CASSTQGGAFSAFF. DNA for the CDR3: TGTGCCAGCAGCACACAGGGGGGTGCTTTTTCAGCTTTCTTT. The rearrangement joins TRBV14 to TRBJ1-1; 8 bases agree with TRBD1. Germline V CDR1 and CDR2: SGHDN, FVKESK. This CDR3 is built from 14 residues. The junction had 12 bases not matched to a gene; V was cut back by 5 bases and J by 10 bases.

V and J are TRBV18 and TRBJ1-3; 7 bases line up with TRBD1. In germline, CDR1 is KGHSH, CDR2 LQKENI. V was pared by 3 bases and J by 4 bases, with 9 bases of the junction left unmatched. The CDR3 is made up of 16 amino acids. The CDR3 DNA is TGTGCCAGCTCACCCCAGACAGGGCAGATCGGAAACACCATATATTTT. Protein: CASSPQTGQIGNTIYF.

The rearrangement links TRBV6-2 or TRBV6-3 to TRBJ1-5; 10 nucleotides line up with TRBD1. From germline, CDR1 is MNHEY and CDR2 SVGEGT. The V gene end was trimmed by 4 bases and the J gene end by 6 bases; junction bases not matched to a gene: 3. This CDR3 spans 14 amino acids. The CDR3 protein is CASSWTGGLQPQHF. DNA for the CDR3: TGTGCCAGCAGTTGGACAGGGGGACTTCAGCCCCAGCATTTT.

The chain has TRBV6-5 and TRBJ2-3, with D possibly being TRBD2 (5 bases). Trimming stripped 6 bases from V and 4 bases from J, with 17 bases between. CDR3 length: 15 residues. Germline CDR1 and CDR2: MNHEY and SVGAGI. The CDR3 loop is CASSAISNSADTQYF. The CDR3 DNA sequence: TGTGCCAGCAGCGCCATCTCGAATAGCGCAGATACGCAGTATTTT.

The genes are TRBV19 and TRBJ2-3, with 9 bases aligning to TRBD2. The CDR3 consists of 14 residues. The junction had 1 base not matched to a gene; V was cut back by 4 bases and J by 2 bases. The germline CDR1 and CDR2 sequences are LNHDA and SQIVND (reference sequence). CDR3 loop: CASSTGLATDTQYF. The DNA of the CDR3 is TGTGCCAGTAGTACGGGACTAGCCACAGATACGCAGTATTTT. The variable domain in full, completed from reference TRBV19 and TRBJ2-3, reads DGGITQSPKYLFRKEGQNVTLSCEQNLNHDAMYWYRQDPGQGLRLIYYSQIVNDFQKGDIAEGYSVSREKKESFPLTVTSAQKNPTAFYLCASSTGLATDTQYFGPGTRLTVL.

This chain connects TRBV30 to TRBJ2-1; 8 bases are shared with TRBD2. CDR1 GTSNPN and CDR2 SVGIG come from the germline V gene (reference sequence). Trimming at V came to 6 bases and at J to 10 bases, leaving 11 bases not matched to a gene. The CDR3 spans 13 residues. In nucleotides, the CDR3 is TGTGCCTGCCGGGGACTAGTGGGTCCGGAGCAGTTCTTC. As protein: CACRGLVGPEQFF.

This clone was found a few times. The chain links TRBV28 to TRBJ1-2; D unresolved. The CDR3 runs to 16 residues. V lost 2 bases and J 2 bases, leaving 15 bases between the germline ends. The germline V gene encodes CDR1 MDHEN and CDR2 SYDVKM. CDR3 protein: CASSLPDIAPNYGYTF. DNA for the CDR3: TGTGCCAGCAGTTTACCAGACATTGCGCCGAACTATGGCTACACCTTC.

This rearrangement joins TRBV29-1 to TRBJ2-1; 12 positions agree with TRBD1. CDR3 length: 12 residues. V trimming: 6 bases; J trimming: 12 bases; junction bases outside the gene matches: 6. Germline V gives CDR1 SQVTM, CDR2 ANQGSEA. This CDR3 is CSVGQGAFWQFF. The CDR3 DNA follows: TGCAGCGTGGGACAGGGGGCGTTTTGGCAGTTCTTC.

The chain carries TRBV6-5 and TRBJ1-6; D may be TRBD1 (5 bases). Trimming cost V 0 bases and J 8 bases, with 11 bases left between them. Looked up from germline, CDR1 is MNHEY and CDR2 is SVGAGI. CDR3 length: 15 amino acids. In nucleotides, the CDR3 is TGTGCCAGCAGTTACTCAGGAGGGGTCGATTCACCCCTCCACTTT. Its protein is CASSYSGGVDSPLHF.

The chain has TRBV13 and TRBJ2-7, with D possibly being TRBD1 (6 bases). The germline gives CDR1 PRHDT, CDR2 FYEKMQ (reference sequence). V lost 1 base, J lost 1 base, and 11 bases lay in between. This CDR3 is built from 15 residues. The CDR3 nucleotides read TGTGCCAGCAGCTTAGATCAGGGGAGATCCTACGAGCAGTACTTC. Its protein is CASSLDQGRSYEQYF. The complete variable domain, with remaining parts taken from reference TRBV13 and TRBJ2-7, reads AAGVIQSPRHLIKEKRETATLKCYPIPRHDTVYWYQQGPGQDPQFLISFYEKMQSDKGSIPDRFSAQQFSDYHSELNMSSLELGDSALYFCASSLDQGRSYEQYFGPGTRLTVT.

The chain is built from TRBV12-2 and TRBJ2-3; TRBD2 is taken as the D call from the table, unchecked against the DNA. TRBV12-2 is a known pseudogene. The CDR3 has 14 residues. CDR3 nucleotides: TGTGCAAGTCGCTTATACCGCGGGGCCGATACGCAGTATTTT. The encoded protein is CASRLYRGADTQYF.

The CDR3 nucleotides are TGTGCCAGCAGCTTGGTCGGGACAGGGAGTGGTGATGAGCAGTTCTTC. Protein sequence: CASSLVGTGSGDEQFF. V usage is TRBV5-4 and J usage is TRBJ2-1, with 9 bases aligning to TRBD1. CDR3 length: 16 residues. V was pared by 0 bases and J by 8 bases, with 9 bases of the junction left unmatched. From germline, CDR1 is SGHNT and CDR2 YYREEE (reference sequence).

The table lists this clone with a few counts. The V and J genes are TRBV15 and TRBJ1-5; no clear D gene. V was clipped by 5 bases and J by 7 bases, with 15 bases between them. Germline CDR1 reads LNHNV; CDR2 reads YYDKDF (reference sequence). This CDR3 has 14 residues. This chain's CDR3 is CATSPRGSGQPQHF. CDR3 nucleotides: TGTGCCACCAGCCCTCGGGGAAGCGGCCAGCCCCAGCATTTT.

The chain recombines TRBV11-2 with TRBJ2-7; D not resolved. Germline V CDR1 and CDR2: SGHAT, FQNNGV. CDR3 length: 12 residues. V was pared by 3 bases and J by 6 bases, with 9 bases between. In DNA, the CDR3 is TGTGCCAGCAGCTTTCCCGTCGGCGAGCAGTACTTC. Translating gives CASSFPVGEQYF.